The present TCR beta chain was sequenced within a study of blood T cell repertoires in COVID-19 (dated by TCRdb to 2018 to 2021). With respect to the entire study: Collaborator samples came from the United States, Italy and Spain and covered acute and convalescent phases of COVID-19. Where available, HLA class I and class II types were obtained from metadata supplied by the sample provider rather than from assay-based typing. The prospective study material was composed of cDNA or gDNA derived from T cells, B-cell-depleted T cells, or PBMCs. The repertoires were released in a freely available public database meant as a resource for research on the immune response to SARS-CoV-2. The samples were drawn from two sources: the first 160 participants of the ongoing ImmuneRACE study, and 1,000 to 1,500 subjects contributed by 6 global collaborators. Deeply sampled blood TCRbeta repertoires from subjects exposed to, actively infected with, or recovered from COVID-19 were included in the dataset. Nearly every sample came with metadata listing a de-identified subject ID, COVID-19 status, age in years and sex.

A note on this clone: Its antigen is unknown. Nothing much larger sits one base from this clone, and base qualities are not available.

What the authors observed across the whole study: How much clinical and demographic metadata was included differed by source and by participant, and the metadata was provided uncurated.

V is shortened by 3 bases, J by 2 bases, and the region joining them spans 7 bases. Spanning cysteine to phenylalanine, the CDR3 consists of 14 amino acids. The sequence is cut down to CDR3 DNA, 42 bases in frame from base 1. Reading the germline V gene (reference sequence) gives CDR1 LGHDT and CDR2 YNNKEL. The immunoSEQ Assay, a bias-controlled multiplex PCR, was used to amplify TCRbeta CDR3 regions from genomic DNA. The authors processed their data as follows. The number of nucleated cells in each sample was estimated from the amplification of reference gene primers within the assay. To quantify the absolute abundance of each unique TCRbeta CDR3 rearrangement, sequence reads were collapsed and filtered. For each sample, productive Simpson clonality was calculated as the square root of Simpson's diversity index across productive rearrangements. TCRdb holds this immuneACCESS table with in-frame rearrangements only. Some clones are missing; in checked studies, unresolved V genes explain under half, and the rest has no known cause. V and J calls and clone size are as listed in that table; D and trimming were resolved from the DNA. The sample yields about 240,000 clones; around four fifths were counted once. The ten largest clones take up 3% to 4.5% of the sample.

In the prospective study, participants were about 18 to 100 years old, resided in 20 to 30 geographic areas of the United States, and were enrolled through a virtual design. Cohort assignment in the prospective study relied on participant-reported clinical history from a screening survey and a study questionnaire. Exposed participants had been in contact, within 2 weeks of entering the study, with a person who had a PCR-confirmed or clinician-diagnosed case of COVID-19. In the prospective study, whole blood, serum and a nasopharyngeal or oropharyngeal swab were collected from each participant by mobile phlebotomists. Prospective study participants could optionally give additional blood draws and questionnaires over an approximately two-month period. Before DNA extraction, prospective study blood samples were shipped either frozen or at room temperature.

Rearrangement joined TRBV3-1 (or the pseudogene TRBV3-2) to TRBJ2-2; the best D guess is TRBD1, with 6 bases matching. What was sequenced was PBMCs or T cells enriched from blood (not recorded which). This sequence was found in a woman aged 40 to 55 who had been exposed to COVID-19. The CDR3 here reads CASSHGGNTGELFF. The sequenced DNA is TGTGCCAGCAGCCATGGGGGCAACACCGGGGAGCTGTTTTTT.